This is a list of T cell receptor beta chains from one sample in a study of PD-1 blockade in classical Hodgkin lymphoma. Here immunoSEQ multiplex PCR was the method, and the copy in TCRdb shows in-frame clones only, minus some. This table has around 7,000 clones, 65% to 80% appearing once. The sequencing here drew on peripheral blood mononuclear cells (PBMCs), taken at baseline. These receptors all come from a human donor with classical Hodgkin lymphoma. Each CDR3 is given with its conserved first and last residue. D genes are given only for firm matches. The size entry is marked missing in some rows and otherwise reads once, few, many or a size class.

D gene: NA; J gene: TRBJ2-1; V gene: TRBV7-8; clone size: NA; CDR3 DNA: TGTGCCAGCAGCCAGCCCATGAGCTCCTACAATGAGCAGTTCTTC; CDR3 protein: CASSQPMSSYNEQFF
D gene: NA; J gene: TRBJ1-5; V gene: TRBV7-9; clone size: few; CDR3 DNA: TGTGCCAGCAGCTTAGGAGGGTCGGGACAGCCCCAGCATTTT; CDR3 protein: CASSLGGSGQPQHF
D gene: TRBD2; J gene: TRBJ2-5; V gene: TRBV5-8; clone size: NA; CDR3 DNA: TGTGCCAGCAGCTTGGGAGGGTCTAGCGGGGGCCGAGAGACCCAGTACTTC; CDR3 protein: CASSLGGSSGGRETQYF
D gene: TRBD1; J gene: TRBJ2-2; V gene: TRBV6-1; clone size: NA; CDR3 DNA: TGTGCCAGCAGTGTTGACAGGGCCGCAAACACCGGGGAGCTGTTTTTT; CDR3 protein: CASSVDRAANTGELFF
D gene: NA; J gene: TRBJ2-1; V gene: TRBV4-3; clone size: NA; CDR3 DNA: TGCGCCAGCAGCCAGACTTTAGAGATTGAGCAGTTCTTC; CDR3 protein: CASSQTLEIEQFF
D gene: TRBD1; J gene: TRBJ1-5; V gene: TRBV30; clone size: NA; CDR3 DNA: TGTGCCTTTACACAGGGGGGGGATCAGCCCCAGCATTTT; CDR3 protein: CAFTQGGDQPQHF
D gene: TRBD1; J gene: TRBJ2-7; V gene: TRBV14; clone size: medium-sized; CDR3 DNA: TGTGCCAGCAGCCAAGGCAATCTGAGGACAGGCTTCTACGAGCAGTACTTC; CDR3 protein: CASSQGNLRTGFYEQYF
D gene: NA; J gene: TRBJ1-3; V gene: TRBV27; clone size: NA; CDR3 DNA: TGTGCCAGCAGTTCCGCGGGGTTCTCTGGAAACACCATATATTTT; CDR3 protein: CASSSAGFSGNTIYF
D gene: NA; J gene: TRBJ2-3; V gene: TRBV7-8; clone size: NA; CDR3 DNA: TGTGCCAGCAGCTTAAGGGACATAGGATATTTATCAGATACGCAGTATTTT; CDR3 protein: CASSLRDIGYLSDTQYF
D gene: TRBD2; J gene: TRBJ2-7; V gene: TRBV4-1; clone size: NA; CDR3 DNA: TGCGCCAGCAGCCAAGCAGCGGGAGTCTCCTACGAGCAGTACTTC; CDR3 protein: CASSQAAGVSYEQYF
D gene: NA; J gene: TRBJ2-3; V gene: TRBV7-3; clone size: once; CDR3 DNA: TGTGCCAGCAGCTTAGCGGATAGCACAGATACGCAGTATTTT; CDR3 protein: CASSLADSTDTQYF
D gene: NA; J gene: TRBJ2-3; V gene: TRBV6-5; clone size: NA; CDR3 DNA: TGTGCCAGCAGTACGACAGATACGCAGTATTTT; CDR3 protein: CASSTTDTQYF
D gene: NA; J gene: TRBJ2-2; V gene: TRBV6-6; clone size: NA; CDR3 DNA: TGTGCCAGCCGACAGGCAGGCCGCACCGGGGAGCTGTTTTTT; CDR3 protein: CASRQAGRTGELFF
D gene: TRBD2; J gene: TRBJ2-2; V gene: TRBV5-6; clone size: few; CDR3 DNA: TGTGCCAGCAGCGGCGGGACTAGCGGGAGGGCGGTCGGCGGGGAGCTGTTTTTT; CDR3 protein: CASSGGTSGRAVGGELFF
D gene: NA; J gene: TRBJ2-5; V gene: TRBV27; clone size: once; CDR3 DNA: TGTGCCAGCAGTCCTCGTCCTCCGGGGACCCAGTACTTC; CDR3 protein: CASSPRPPGTQYF
D gene: TRBD1; J gene: TRBJ2-7; V gene: TRBV19; clone size: once; CDR3 DNA: TGTGCCAGTAGTATAAGACAGGGGGACTACGAGCAGTACTTC; CDR3 protein: CASSIRQGDYEQYF
D gene: NA; J gene: TRBJ2-5; V gene: TRBV19; clone size: once; CDR3 DNA: TGTGCCAGTCTGGGCAAGGAGACCCAGTACTTC; CDR3 protein: CASLGKETQYF
D gene: NA; J gene: TRBJ2-7; V gene: TRBV5-1; clone size: NA; CDR3 DNA: TGCGCCAGCAGCTTGGCCCGGCGGAACGAGCAGTACTTC; CDR3 protein: CASSLARRNEQYF
D gene: NA; J gene: TRBJ2-1; V gene: TRBV7-3; clone size: few; CDR3 DNA: TGTGCCAGCAGCTTAAATTGGGGGAGCCACAATGAGCAGTTCTTC; CDR3 protein: CASSLNWGSHNEQFF
D gene: NA; J gene: TRBJ1-4; V gene: TRBV9; clone size: NA; CDR3 DNA: TGTGCCAGCGGAGGGGATGAAAAACTGTTTTTT; CDR3 protein: CASGGDEKLFF
D gene: NA; J gene: TRBJ2-3; V gene: TRBV14; clone size: NA; CDR3 DNA: TGTGCCAGCAGCCCAACCTCACGGGGGGCGGGCACAGATACGCAGTATTTT; CDR3 protein: CASSPTSRGAGTDTQYF
D gene: NA; J gene: TRBJ2-7; V gene: TRBV14; clone size: NA; CDR3 DNA: TGTGCCAGCAGCCACGCCTACGAGCAGTACTTC; CDR3 protein: CASSHAYEQYF
D gene: TRBD1; J gene: TRBJ1-1; V gene: TRBV12-5; clone size: NA; CDR3 DNA: TGTGCTAGTGCAAACAGGGGTATTGGGAACACTGAAGCTTTCTTT; CDR3 protein: CASANRGIGNTEAFF
D gene: TRBD1; J gene: TRBJ2-3; V gene: TRBV7-9; clone size: NA; CDR3 DNA: TGTGCCAGCAGCAAGGGACAGGGAGGGACAGATACGCAGTATTTT; CDR3 protein: CASSKGQGGTDTQYF
D gene: TRBD2; J gene: TRBJ2-2; V gene: TRBV2; clone size: once; CDR3 DNA: TGTGCCAGCAGTGTTCGTCTAGCGGGAGGTGACGCGAACACCGGGGAGCTGTTTTTT; CDR3 protein: CASSVRLAGGDANTGELFF
D gene: NA; J gene: TRBJ2-5; V gene: TRBV6-5; clone size: NA; CDR3 DNA: TGTGCCAGCAGTGAGGGCCAAGAGACCCAGTACTTC; CDR3 protein: CASSEGQETQYF
D gene: TRBD1; J gene: TRBJ1-1; V gene: TRBV6-1; clone size: NA; CDR3 DNA: TGTGCCAGCAGTGCCCTAATCCCCGGGACAGGGGGAGGGAACACTGAAGCTTTCTTT; CDR3 protein: CASSALIPGTGGGNTEAFF
D gene: TRBD2; J gene: TRBJ2-1; V gene: TRBV2; clone size: NA; CDR3 DNA: TGTGCCAGCAGTGAAATCCGCGGGGGGGCGGGTGAGCAGTTCTTC; CDR3 protein: CASSEIRGGAGEQFF
D gene: NA; J gene: TRBJ2-3; V gene: TRBV19; clone size: NA; CDR3 DNA: TGTGCCAGTAGTAACGACCCGCACAGGGAAACAGATACGCAGTATTTT; CDR3 protein: CASSNDPHRETDTQYF
D gene: NA; J gene: TRBJ1-1; V gene: TRBV6-5; clone size: NA; CDR3 DNA: TGTGCCAGCAGTTACGGCAGGGAAGGTGGGGCTTTCTTT; CDR3 protein: CASSYGREGGAFF
D gene: NA; J gene: TRBJ1-5; V gene: TRBV4-1; clone size: NA; CDR3 DNA: TGCGCCAGCAGCCAAGATTGGGCCTACAATCAGCCCCAGCATTTT; CDR3 protein: CASSQDWAYNQPQHF
D gene: NA; J gene: TRBJ1-5; V gene: TRBV7-9; clone size: NA; CDR3 DNA: TGTGCCAGCAGCTTAGTCGGCAAGGGGAGGGATCAGCCCCAGCATTTT; CDR3 protein: CASSLVGKGRDQPQHF
D gene: TRBD1; J gene: TRBJ2-3; V gene: TRBV5-8; clone size: NA; CDR3 DNA: TGTGCCAGCAACACTATGCGAACAGGGGACACAGATACGCAGTATTTT; CDR3 protein: CASNTMRTGDTDTQYF
D gene: TRBD2; J gene: TRBJ2-7; V gene: TRBV7-2; clone size: NA; CDR3 DNA: TGTGCCAGCAGTTCCCTGACTAGCGGGCTTTACGAGCAGTACTTC; CDR3 protein: CASSSLTSGLYEQYF
D gene: NA; J gene: TRBJ1-4; V gene: TRBV6-6; clone size: NA; CDR3 DNA: TGTGCCAGCGTAAGGGCAGGGCTACATGAAAAACTGTTTTTT; CDR3 protein: CASVRAGLHEKLFF
D gene: NA; J gene: TRBJ2-3; V gene: TRBV13; clone size: NA; CDR3 DNA: TGTGCCAGCAGCTTTGGAAGGGTAGCAGATACGCAGTATTTT; CDR3 protein: CASSFGRVADTQYF